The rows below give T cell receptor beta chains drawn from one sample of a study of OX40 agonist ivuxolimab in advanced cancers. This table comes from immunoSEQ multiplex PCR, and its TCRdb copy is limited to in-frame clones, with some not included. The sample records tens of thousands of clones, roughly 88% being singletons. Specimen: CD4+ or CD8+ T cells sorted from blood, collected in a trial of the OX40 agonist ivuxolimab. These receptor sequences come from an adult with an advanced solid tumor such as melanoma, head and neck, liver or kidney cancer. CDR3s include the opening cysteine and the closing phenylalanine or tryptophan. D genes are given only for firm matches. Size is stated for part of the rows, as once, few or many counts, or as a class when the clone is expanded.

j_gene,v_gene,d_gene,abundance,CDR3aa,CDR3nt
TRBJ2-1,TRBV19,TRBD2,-,CASSTPASGAYNEQFF,TGTGCCAGTAGTACCCCAGCTAGCGGGGCTTACAATGAGCAGTTCTTC
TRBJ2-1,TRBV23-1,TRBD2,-,CASKTSGGSEQFF,TGCGCCAGCAAGACTAGCGGGGGGTCTGAGCAGTTCTTC
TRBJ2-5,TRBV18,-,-,CASSKGLQETQYF,TGTGCCAGCTCAAAAGGACTCCAAGAGACCCAGTACTTC
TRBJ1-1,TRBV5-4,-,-,CASSRLMNTEAFF,TGTGCCAGCAGCCGGCTGATGAACACTGAAGCTTTCTTT
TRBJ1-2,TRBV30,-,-,CAWALDTPYGYTF,TGTGCCTGGGCCCTAGACACCCCCTATGGCTACACCTTC
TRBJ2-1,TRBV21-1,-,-,CASIPQGAVVNEQFF,TGTGCCAGCATCCCACAGGGGGCGGTGGTGAATGAGCAGTTCTTC
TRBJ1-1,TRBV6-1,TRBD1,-,CASSADRGTEAFF,TGTGCCAGCAGCGCCGACAGGGGCACTGAAGCTTTCTTT
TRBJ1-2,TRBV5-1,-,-,CASSLDAANYGYTF,TGCGCCAGCAGCTTAGATGCAGCAAACTATGGCTACACCTTC
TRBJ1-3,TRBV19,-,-,CASTPGRSGNTIYF,TGTGCCAGTACCCCGGGACGCTCTGGAAACACCATATATTTT
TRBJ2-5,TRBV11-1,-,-,CASSPWAGGGETQYF,TGTGCCAGCAGCCCGTGGGCAGGAGGGGGAGAGACCCAGTACTTC
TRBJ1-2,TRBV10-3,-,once,CAINRDGDNYGYTF,TGTGCCATTAACCGGGACGGTGATAACTATGGCTACACCTTC
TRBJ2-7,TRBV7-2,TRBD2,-,CASSPIPAGLGNEQYF,TGTGCCAGCAGCCCTATACCGGCGGGACTAGGGAACGAGCAGTACTTC
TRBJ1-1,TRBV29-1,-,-,CSVEGGQFEAFF,TGCAGCGTTGAAGGCGGCCAATTTGAAGCTTTCTTT
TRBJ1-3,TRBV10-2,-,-,CASSSGGVGNTIYF,TGCGCCAGCAGTTCCGGGGGTGTTGGAAACACCATATATTTT
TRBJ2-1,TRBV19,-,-,CASSIRVSYNEQFF,TGTGCCAGTAGTATCAGGGTGTCCTACAATGAGCAGTTCTTC
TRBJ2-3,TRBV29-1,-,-,CSVDRADTDTQYF,TGCAGCGTTGACCGAGCCGACACAGATACGCAGTATTTT
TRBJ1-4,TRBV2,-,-,CASSDPNEKLFF,TGTGCCAGCAGTGACCCTAATGAAAAACTGTTTTTT